These 27 T cell receptor beta chains came from one sample sequenced in a study of early T cells in non-severe SARS-CoV-2 infection. One entry per CDR3 protein, called by TCRdb with MiXCR from the 5' RACE reads. This table holds roughly 28,000 distinct CDR3 sequences, more than 4% found once. The specimen was whole blood. Receptors originate from an adult who was a healthcare worker with PCR-confirmed SARS-CoV-2 infection or an uninfected control (not recorded which).

This clonotype occurred a few times. The chain employs TRBV28 and TRBJ1-1; D is ambiguous. The CDR3 is 13 amino acids. The V gene lost 3 bases and the J gene lost 4 bases, with 9 bases spanning the gap. Germline V gene lookup returns CDR1 MDHEN and CDR2 SYDVKM. The CDR3 sequence: CASSFSGGTEAFF. The CDR3 DNA is TGTGCCAGCAGTTTTTCTGGCGGCACTGAAGCTTTCTTT. Complete variable domain (other parts from reference TRBV28 and TRBJ1-1): DVKVTQSSRYLVKRTGEKVFLECVQDMDHENMFWYRQDPGLGLRLIYFSYDVKMKEKGDIPEGYSVSREKKERFSLILESASTNQTSMYLCASSFSGGTEAFFGQGTRLTVV.

Many counts were recorded for this clonotype. The chain recombines TRBV9 with TRBJ2-2, with 7 bases identical to TRBD2. Germline V gene sequence: CDR1 SGDLS, CDR2 YYNGEE. V trimming: 0 bases; J trimming: 6 bases; junction bases outside the gene matches: 5. The CDR3 covers 15 residues. This chain's CDR3 is CASSVDGTTPGELFF. CDR3 DNA sequence: TGTGCCAGCAGCGTAGACGGGACTACTCCCGGGGAGCTGTTTTTT.

V gene TRBV6-5 combines with J gene TRBJ2-1; 7 bases match TRBD2. After removal of 6 bases from V and 9 bases from J, the junction contained 5 bases not matched to a gene. CDR1 MNHEY and CDR2 SVGAGI come from the germline V gene. This CDR3 has 12 residues. The CDR3 sequence: CASSPGLSEQFF. Here the CDR3 DNA reads TGTGCCAGCAGCCCGGGACTAAGTGAGCAGTTCTTC.

The V call is TRBV6-6, the J call TRBJ1-1, with TRBD1 as a possible D gene (5 bases). The CDR3 is 14 residues long. Trimming took 5 bases from V and 1 from J, leaving 11 bases between them. The germline CDR1 and CDR2 sequences are MNHNY and SVGAGI (reference sequence). CDR3: CASSRRQQNTEAFF. In DNA, the CDR3 is TGTGCCAGCAGTCGCAGACAGCAGAACACTGAAGCTTTCTTT.

This clonotype was seen ten or more times. V is TRBV11-2 and J is TRBJ1-4, with TRBD1 matching over 7 bases. Germline CDR1 and CDR2: SGHAT and FQNNGV. The ends lost 5 bases at V and 7 bases at J; junction bases unmatched: 13. The CDR3 extends over 16 amino acids. The CDR3 spells CASSPGENRGSEKLFF. The DNA for the CDR3 is TGTGCCAGCAGCCCGGGGGAGAACAGGGGAAGTGAAAAACTGTTTTTT.

Ten or more counts support this clonotype. The chain joins TRBV27 to TRBJ1-2; D gene unclear. The CDR3 covers 13 residues. With 3 bases removed from V and 1 base from J, the gap between germline ends came to 6 bases. The germline CDR1 and CDR2 sequences are MNHEY and SMNVEV (reference sequence). CDR3 sequence reads: CASSFRVNYGYTF. The CDR3 nucleotides read TGTGCCAGCAGTTTTAGGGTTAACTATGGCTACACCTTC.

This clonotype was seen a few times. This chain joins TRBV11-2 and TRBJ2-7; maybe TRBD2 (6 bases). CDR1 and CDR2 (germline): SGHAT, FQNNGV. This CDR3 has 16 amino acids. Trimming shortened V by 4 bases and J by 4 bases, and 20 bases separated the two germline ends. CDR3 bases: TGTGCCAGCAGCTCCGGAGGGAGGAAGACGCTGTACGAGCAGTACTTC. Translation gives CASSSGGRKTLYEQYF.

This clonotype was counted many times. This rearrangement joins TRBV6-1 to TRBJ2-2, with D uncertain. Trimming took off 11 bases at V and 0 bases at J, with 4 bases between the two ends. CDR3 length equals 11 residues. Germline V gene lookup returns CDR1 MNHNS and CDR2 SASEGT. The CDR3: CAGANTGELFF. For the CDR3, the DNA is TGTGCCGGGGCGAACACCGGGGAGCTGTTTTTT.

The rearrangement uses TRBV12-3 or TRBV12-4 and TRBJ1-1; TRBD1 agrees at 7 bases. There are 13 residues in the CDR3. The trim removed 2 bases at V and 5 bases at J, leaving 2 bases unmatched. CDR3: CASSLSRGTEAFF. The CDR3 bases are TGTGCCAGCAGTTTATCCAGGGGGACTGAAGCTTTCTTT.

The table lists this clonotype with a few counts. The gene calls are TRBV4-1 and TRBJ2-2; 7 positions agree with TRBD1. Losses at the gene ends were 2 bases for V and 0 bases for J; bases not matched to a gene: 3. CDR1 and CDR2 from the germline V gene are MGHRA and YSYEKL. The CDR3 spans 16 residues. CDR3 DNA: TGCGCCAGCAGCCAAAGTACAGGGGCGAACACCGGGGAGCTGTTTTTT. This encodes CASSQSTGANTGELFF.

This clonotype was counted at least ten times. J is TRBJ1-1 and V is TRBV28, with D perhaps TRBD1 (5 bases). CDR1 is MDHEN, CDR2 SYDVKM, per germline. The CDR3 runs to 14 residues. The V gene lost 11 bases and the J gene lost 5 bases, with 21 bases spanning the gap. CDR3: CASLGGLLGTEAFF. CDR3 sequence (DNA): TGTGCCTCCCTTGGGGGTCTCCTCGGGACTGAAGCTTTCTTT.

This clonotype was seen many times. The chain links TRBV12-3 or TRBV12-4 to TRBJ2-7; no reliable D call. Trimming removed 5 bases at V and 7 bases at J, with 15 bases between. This CDR3 is built from 13 residues. The CDR3 loop is CASSTTSYGEQYF. The CDR3 coding sequence is TGTGCCAGCAGTACTACTTCCTACGGGGAGCAGTACTTC.

This clonotype was seen ten or more times. The V and J genes are TRBV28 and TRBJ2-7; D call uncertain. Looked up from germline, CDR1 is MDHEN and CDR2 is SYDVKM. This CDR3 spans 13 amino acids. The V and J ends lost 8 bases and 2 bases respectively, with 13 bases between them. As DNA, the CDR3 is TGTGCCAGCTCCCGCCCCCTTACCTACGAGCAGTACTTC. It codes for CASSRPLTYEQYF.

This clonotype has just a few counts. The CDR3 DNA reads TGTGCCAGTAGTATAGTGGCCGGGACTGGGTACGAGCAGTACTTC. It codes for CASSIVAGTGYEQYF. The chain couples TRBV19 to TRBJ2-7, with a possible D match to TRBD2 (6 bases). Deletions cut 1 base from V and 4 bases from J, with 14 bases between. This CDR3 comprises 15 residues. Germline V gene sequence: CDR1 LNHDA, CDR2 SQIVND (reference sequence).

The rearrangement uses TRBV20-1 and TRBJ2-7, with 7 bases lining up with TRBD1. The CDR3 totals 14 residues. The V gene end was trimmed by 2 bases and the J gene end by 7 bases; junction bases not matched to a gene: 11. Germline CDR1 DFQATT, CDR2 SNEGSKA (reference sequence). The chain's CDR3 is CSARLGQARVEQYF. The CDR3 DNA reads as TGCAGTGCTAGACTTGGACAGGCGAGGGTGGAGCAGTACTTC.

This clonotype occurred a few times. The chain links TRBV11-2 to TRBJ2-3, with D maybe TRBD1 (6 bases). Between the trimmed V and J ends, which lost 4 bases and 3 bases, there was a span of 23 bases. Germline-derived CDR1 and CDR2 are SGHAT and FQNNGV. CDR3 length equals 18 residues. CDR3 coding DNA: TGTGCCAGCAGCTCCCCCGTCGGGACAAGGGGGAAGACAGATACGCAGTATTTT. This sequence encodes CASSSPVGTRGKTDTQYF.

About this clonotype itself: This sequence may be a read error, since a much larger clone differs from it by one base. The chain has TRBV20-1 and TRBJ1-1; D gene unclear. V lost 5 bases, J lost 1 base, and 17 bases lay in between. CDR3 length: 15 amino acids. Germline lookup yields CDR1 DFQATT and CDR2 SNEGSKA (reference sequence). The CDR3 DNA sequence: TGCAGTGCTGGATACTCGGAAATTTCGAACACTGAAGCTTTCTTT. This sequence encodes CSAGYSEISNTEAFF.

This chain joins TRBV6-2 or TRBV6-3 and TRBJ2-5; 10 bases align to TRBD1. Germline-derived CDR1 and CDR2 are MNHEY and SVGEGT. V shed 4 bases, J shed 7 bases, and the junction held 12 bases outside the gene matches. This CDR3 has 16 residues. The chain's CDR3 is CASSSQTGGFLGTQYF. CDR3 bases: TGTGCCAGCAGTTCCCAGACAGGGGGCTTTTTAGGGACCCAGTACTTC.

This clonotype was observed many times. This chain links TRBV7-9 with TRBJ2-2; D gene unclear. The V and J ends lost 2 bases and 0 bases respectively, with 25 bases between them. The germline V gene encodes CDR1 SEHNR and CDR2 FQNEAQ (reference sequence). The CDR3 sequence is 21 residues long. The CDR3 sequence is CASSLPTLRPHTTANTGELFF. The CDR3 DNA reads TGTGCCAGCAGCTTACCCACCCTACGCCCCCACACTACCGCGAACACCGGGGAGCTGTTTTTT.

In its sample, this clonotype was seen a few times. The chain uses TRBV7-9 and TRBJ2-7; D is perhaps TRBD2 (7 bases). CDR1 and CDR2 (germline): SEHNR, FQNEAQ (reference sequence). Trimming pared 5 bases from V and 3 bases from J, leaving 20 bases between. This CDR3 is built from 16 residues. The CDR3 nucleotides are TGTGCCAGCAGCCCCTTTCTAGGGGGGGTCTACTACGAGCAGTACTTC. Residues: CASSPFLGGVYYEQYF.

This clonotype was counted between two and nine times. This rearrangement joins TRBV20-1 to TRBJ1-1; D not certain. CDR3 length: 15 amino acids. Germline V gene sequence: CDR1 DFQATT, CDR2 SNEGSKA (reference sequence). Trimming stripped 6 bases from V and 6 bases from J, with 23 bases between. The CDR3 nucleotides read TGCAGTGCCAACGCACATCTAGACGGATCCTCTGAAGCTTTCTTT. Encoded protein: CSANAHLDGSSEAFF.

This clonotype has at least ten counts. J is TRBJ2-7 and V is TRBV3-1; the D is unclear. CDR3 size: 14 residues. Germline V gene sequence: CDR1 LGHDT, CDR2 YNNKEL (reference sequence). The V end lost 3 bases, the J end lost 5 bases, and 14 bases lay between the germline ends. CDR3 in amino acids: CASSHGPRGDEQYF. CDR3 bases: TGTGCCAGCAGCCACGGGCCAAGAGGAGACGAGCAGTACTTC.

This clonotype has more than one count but fewer than ten. This chain links TRBV19 with TRBJ2-3; the D gene could be TRBD1 or TRBD2 (5 bases each). V lost 0 bases, J lost 4 bases, and 11 bases lay in between. The germline CDR1 and CDR2 sequences are LNHDA and SQIVND (reference sequence). The length of the CDR3 is 15 residues. The CDR3 DNA follows: TGTGCCAGTAGTATAGAGGGGACGAAGTCAGATACGCAGTATTTT. Its translation is CASSIEGTKSDTQYF.

The J gene is TRBJ2-1, the V gene TRBV7-8, with 9 bases aligning to TRBD2. Trimming took 3 bases from V and 8 from J; bases not matched to a gene: 2. CDR3 length: 13 residues. The germline gives CDR1 SGHVS, CDR2 FQNEAQ. DNA of the CDR3: TGTGCCAGCAGCTTGCGGGAGGGCGATGAGCAGTTCTTC. It encodes CASSLREGDEQFF.

The chain links TRBV29-1 to TRBJ1-4, with 7 bases identical to TRBD1. The CDR3 sequence is 13 residues long. CDR1 and CDR2 from the germline V gene are SQVTM and ANQGSEA. The trim removed 6 bases at V and 4 bases at J, leaving 5 bases unmatched. The chain's CDR3 is CSVGRDSNEKLFF. CDR3 coding DNA: TGCAGCGTAGGCCGGGACAGTAATGAAAAACTGTTTTTT.

This clonotype has more than one count but fewer than ten. This CDR3 is CASSLVPSSTDTQYF. CDR3 DNA sequence: TGCGCCAGCAGCTTGGTCCCCTCTAGCACAGATACGCAGTATTTT. The chain combines TRBV5-1 with TRBJ2-3; D is undetermined. Trimming stripped 0 bases from V and 0 bases from J, with 8 bases between. The CDR3 has 15 residues. Germline-derived CDR1 and CDR2 are SGHRS and YFSETQ.

The sample holds a few counts of this clonotype. This sequence joins TRBV11-2 and TRBJ2-1; perhaps TRBD1 as D (7 bases). The CDR3 extends over 15 amino acids. Trimming left V 3 bases short and J 6 bases short, with 15 bases between. Germline CDR1 reads SGHAT; CDR2 reads FQNNGV. CDR3 bases: TGTGCCAGCAGCTTGACAGGGCAGGAGGGCAATGAGCAGTTCTTC. It codes for CASSLTGQEGNEQFF.